A selection of T cell receptor beta chains follows, all from one sample in a study of cytomegalovirus exposure and HLA in healthy donors. Generated by immunoSEQ multiplex PCR, the TCRdb table keeps only in-frame clones and is missing some. Of about 62,000 clones listed, around 87% are singletons. The sequencing sample was made of PBMCs. Every receptor here comes from a man between 18 and 35 years old in good health and CMV-seronegative. Both conserved end residues are part of each CDR3.

v_call,j_call,cdr3_aa
TRBV6-6,TRBJ1-1,CASNPGFMNTEAFF
TRBV6-5,TRBJ2-7,CASSYSLGTGVNEQYF
TRBV14,TRBJ1-6,CASSRTETGGYSPLHF
TRBV7-2,TRBJ2-7,CASSPTGGLDEQYF
TRBV28,TRBJ1-1,CASSPPTLRNTEAFF
TRBV30,TRBJ2-1,CAWTSGGYNEQFF
TRBV7-9,TRBJ1-1,CASTILGTVESDTEAFF
TRBV7-2,TRBJ2-1,CASSLNGQGVWQFF
TRBV9,TRBJ1-5,CASSVGADYSNQPQHF
TRBV5-1,TRBJ1-4,CASSFGPIGEKLFF
TRBV14,TRBJ1-3,CASSPQTSSGNTIYF
TRBV27,TRBJ2-1,CASSWTRGNEQFF
TRBV19,TRBJ1-4,CASSIMSDNEKLFF
TRBV9,TRBJ2-1,CASSADNEQFF
TRBV6-5,TRBJ2-1,CASSSGSGGAYNEQFF
TRBV29-1,TRBJ1-2,CSALNRANYGYTF
TRBV5-1,TRBJ2-5,CASSNPGQETQYF
TRBV30,TRBJ2-5,CAWKIAGRSETQYF
TRBV28,TRBJ2-6,CASSTYSSGANVLTF
TRBV6-1,TRBJ2-5,CASSELQRGGQETQYF
TRBV4-2,TRBJ1-4,CASSPPDSNLIGEKLFF
TRBV4-1,TRBJ1-2,CASSQETRVYGYTF
TRBV30,TRBJ1-2,CAWSVGTGPNYGYTF
TRBV29-1,TRBJ1-2,CSVDVSWDRHYGYTF
TRBV5-8,TRBJ2-3,CASSPYGTSGGYTDTQYF
TRBV18,TRBJ2-7,CASSPGTGAYEQYF
TRBV10-3,TRBJ2-1,CATSYGGSYNEQFF
TRBV20-1,TRBJ2-1,CSARDSGEQFF
TRBV6-1,TRBJ1-3,CASWGQFLSGNTIYF
TRBV10-3,TRBJ1-1,CAAGQGNAEAFF
TRBV5-4,TRBJ2-1,CASSQPGQGLNEQFF
TRBV6-1,TRBJ1-4,CASSEWGRGGEKLFF
TRBV18,TRBJ1-1,CASSPLITGVAFF
TRBV20-1,TRBJ2-5,CSAPRGETQYF
TRBV6-6,TRBJ2-4,CASSAGGLAKNIQYF
TRBV4-1,TRBJ2-3,CASSLATGSTDTQYF
TRBV9,TRBJ2-5,CASSVDSSSQETQYF